This is a list of T cell receptor beta chains from one sample in a study of blood T cell repertoires in COVID-19. Libraries were prepared by immunoSEQ multiplex PCR; TCRdb keeps only in-frame clonotypes and omits some of them. The data contain under 450,000 clones, around nine tenths of them seen just once; the ten biggest clones take up under 2%. Material: peripheral blood. Receptor source: a woman between 35 and 50 years old with COVID-19, enrolled during active disease. CDR3s include the opening cysteine and the closing phenylalanine or tryptophan. D genes are given only for firm matches. Clone sizes are given selectively: once, few, many, or a class where the clone is expanded.

clone_size j_call d_call v_call cdr3_nt cdr3_aa
- TRBJ2-1 - TRBV28 TGTGCCAGCCTCGGCCCGGGGGTGATCGACAATGAGCAGTTCTTC CASLGPGVIDNEQFF
- TRBJ2-3 TRBD2 TRBV27 TGTGCCAGCAGTTTTCTAGCGGGAGTCACAGATACGCAGTATTTT CASSFLAGVTDTQYF
many TRBJ1-1 - TRBV5-4 TGTGCCAGCAGCTACAAGGTCGGGAACCAAGCTTTCTTT CASSYKVGNQAFF
- TRBJ2-1 - TRBV12-3/TRBV12-4 TGTGCCAGCAGTCGTCAGTACGCGCAGTTCTTC CASSRQYAQFF
once TRBJ2-3 TRBD2 TRBV3-1/TRBV3-2 TGTGCCAGCAGCCAAGAGGCTCCGGGACTAGCGGCACGGGGTACGCAGTATTTT CASSQEAPGLAARGTQYF
- TRBJ2-7 TRBD2 TRBV19 TGTGCCAGTAGTGCCCCGGGACTAGCGAACTACGAGCAGTACTTC CASSAPGLANYEQYF
- TRBJ2-1 TRBD2 TRBV29-1 TGCAGCGTAGGGGGTAGCGGGAGGGGTCAGTTCTTC CSVGGSGRGQFF
- TRBJ2-7 TRBD1 TRBV6-5 TGTGCCACCAGGGGGACAGGGGGGCCTTACGAGCAGTACTTC CATRGTGGPYEQYF
- TRBJ1-2 - TRBV12-3/TRBV12-4 TGTGCCAGCAGTTTTGCAGGGGTCTATGGCTACACCTTC CASSFAGVYGYTF
- TRBJ2-7 TRBD2 TRBV27 TGTGCCAGCAGCCGACTAGCGGGAGACTACGAGCAGTACTTC CASSRLAGDYEQYF
- TRBJ2-2 - TRBV6-1 TGTGCCAGCAGTGAATTGGCAGGGTGGAACACCGGGGAGCTGTTTTTT CASSELAGWNTGELFF
- TRBJ1-1 - TRBV9 TGTGCCAGCAGCCCCCGCAGTGCGAACACTGAAGCTTTCTTT CASSPRSANTEAFF
- TRBJ1-5 TRBD1 TRBV7-9 TGTGCCAGCAGCTCACCGGGACAGGGGACCAATCAGCCCCAGCATTTT CASSSPGQGTNQPQHF
- TRBJ2-5 TRBD2 TRBV28 TGTGCCAGCAGTTTAGGGCCTAGCGGGGGGGCAAAAGAGACCCAGTACTTC CASSLGPSGGAKETQYF
- TRBJ1-5 - TRBV12-3/TRBV12-4 TGTGCCAGCAGTTTAGGGCCTCAGCCCCAGCATTTT CASSLGPQPQHF
- TRBJ1-1 - TRBV29-1 TGCAGCGTGCGGGGGAACATGAACACTGAAGCTTTCTTT CSVRGNMNTEAFF
- TRBJ2-7 - TRBV7-9 TGTGCCAGCAGCCCCTCCCAGGGTCAGAAGGGTCAGTCGGCTTACGAGCAGTACTTC CASSPSQGQKGQSAYEQYF
- TRBJ1-2 TRBD1 TRBV27 TGTGCCAGCAGTTTAGGGACAGGCTATGGCTACGCCTTC CASSLGTGYGYAF
- TRBJ1-1 - TRBV6-5 TGTGCCAGCAGTTACAATACTGTGAGCGGGGACGCTGAAGCTTTCTTT CASSYNTVSGDAEAFF
- TRBJ1-4 TRBD1 TRBV7-6 TGTGCCAGCAGCTTATACCGGACAGGGGTTAATGAAAAACTGTTTTTT CASSLYRTGVNEKLFF
few TRBJ1-2 - TRBV10-2 TGCGCCAGCAGTGAGTCGCTAGGCCATGGCTACACCTTC CASSESLGHGYTF
- TRBJ2-7 - TRBV27 TGTGCCAGCTATACTCACGGGACAAACCTTTACGAGCAGTACTTC CASYTHGTNLYEQYF
- TRBJ2-5 TRBD2 TRBV24-1 TGTGCCACCAGTGAAGCCGGGACTAGTCAAACCCAGTACTTC CATSEAGTSQTQYF
- TRBJ2-1 TRBD1 TRBV29-1 TGCAGCTTGAAGACAGGGGGGTCCTACAATGAGCAGTTCTTC CSLKTGGSYNEQFF
- TRBJ1-1 - TRBV5-4 TGTGCCAGCAGCTTGGTCGGCAGCGGGAACACTGAAGCTTTCTTT CASSLVGSGNTEAFF
- TRBJ2-7 - TRBV28 TGTGCCAGCAGTTTACGGGGGACCTTCTCCTACGAGCAGTACTTC CASSLRGTFSYEQYF
- TRBJ2-5 - TRBV7-2 TGTGCCAGCAGCCAGGGAGTGGGGGGCCAAGAGACCCAGTACTTC CASSQGVGGQETQYF
- TRBJ2-1 - TRBV19 TGTGCCAGTAGTCCCCGGGGGAGTTCCTACAATGAGCAGTTCTTC CASSPRGSSYNEQFF
- TRBJ1-4 - TRBV11-2 TGTGCCAGCAGCTTAGCAGTGCCAACTAATGAAAAACTGTTTTTT CASSLAVPTNEKLFF
- TRBJ2-5 - TRBV12-3/TRBV12-4 TGTGCCAGCAGCCCTGGGAGTGAGACCCAGTACTTC CASSPGSETQYF
once TRBJ1-1 TRBD1 TRBV10-3 TGTGCCATCAGGACGACAGGGGAAGTGTCTGAAGCTTTCTTT CAIRTTGEVSEAFF
- TRBJ1-5 - TRBV12-3/TRBV12-4 TGTGCCAGCAGGAACATCGAGGGTCAGCCCCAGCATTTT CASRNIEGQPQHF
once TRBJ1-1 - TRBV19 TGTGCCAGTAGTATAGCAACCGGGGACACTGAAGCTTTCTTT CASSIATGDTEAFF
once TRBJ2-5 - TRBV20-1 TGCAGTGCTAGGCCGGGGGAGACCCAGTACTTC CSARPGETQYF
- TRBJ1-2 TRBD1 TRBV9 TGTGCCAGCAGAGGTACTACAGGGGAGGCTGGCTACACCTTC CASRGTTGEAGYTF
- TRBJ2-7 - TRBV20-1 TGCAGTGCTAGTCGGAGCTTGGCCGAGCAGTACTTC CSASRSLAEQYF
- TRBJ2-5 TRBD2 TRBV3-1/TRBV3-2 TGTGCCAGCAGCCAAGGGTTAGCGGGAGTTATGAGGACCCAGTACTTC CASSQGLAGVMRTQYF
- TRBJ2-1 TRBD2 TRBV7-2 TGTGCCAGCAGTCGTAGCGGGGTATACAATGAGCAGTTCTTC CASSRSGVYNEQFF
- TRBJ2-7 - TRBV11-1 TGTGCCAGCAGCTTAGTGACGGGGGGCGTCTACGAGCAGTACTTC CASSLVTGGVYEQYF
- TRBJ1-2 TRBD1 TRBV27 TGTGCCAGCAGTCCCGGCAGGGGGAGCTATGGCTACACCTTC CASSPGRGSYGYTF
- TRBJ2-1 - TRBV2 TGTGCCAGCAGTGAGGACAGTTTTAAGCAGTTCTTC CASSEDSFKQFF
- TRBJ1-5 - TRBV6-5 TGTGCCAGCAGGGAGGTTTATAGCAATCAGCCCCAGCATTTT CASREVYSNQPQHF
- TRBJ1-2 - TRBV27 TGTGCCAGCAGTTTAAGCGGGACTGACTTACGATCTGGCTACACCTTC CASSLSGTDLRSGYTF
- TRBJ1-3 - TRBV25-1 TGTGCCACCGCGTCCCTCTCTGGAAACACCATATATTTT CATASLSGNTIYF
- TRBJ1-2 - TRBV28 TGTGCCAGCAGGCTGGGTCGGGGAAACTATGGCTACACCTTC CASRLGRGNYGYTF
- TRBJ1-2 TRBD1 TRBV29-1 TGCAGCGCCGGCCCAGGGGGGCCCCCAGGCTATGGCTACACCTTC CSAGPGGPPGYGYTF
- TRBJ2-7 - TRBV7-9 TGTGCCAGCAGCCGACCGTACCGCGGACAGATAGACTACGAGCAGTACTTC CASSRPYRGQIDYEQYF
- TRBJ1-4 - TRBV7-6 TGTGCCAGCAGCTTAGCTGGGGGCCTTAATGAAAAACTGTTTTTT CASSLAGGLNEKLFF
- TRBJ1-4 - TRBV19 TGTGCCAGTAGTATTCTTGCGGGAACTAATGAAAAACTGTTTTTT CASSILAGTNEKLFF
- TRBJ1-1 TRBD1 TRBV7-9 TGTGCCAGCAGCTTAAGGGACAGGGGGCAGGCTTTCTTT CASSLRDRGQAFF
- TRBJ2-6 - TRBV19 TGTGCCAGTAGTAAGGGGTTCTCCGGGGCCAACGTCCTGACTTTC CASSKGFSGANVLTF
- TRBJ1-5 - TRBV19 TGTGCCAGTAGTATCAGGGATGGGGACAATCAGCCCCAGCATTTT CASSIRDGDNQPQHF
- TRBJ1-1 TRBD1 TRBV11-2 TGTGCCAGCAGCGCTAGCTGGACAGGGGGCGGTTCGTTT CASSASWTGGGSF
- TRBJ1-5 - TRBV6-2/TRBV6-3 TGTGCCAGCAGTTACTACAGGCAAGGCAATCAGCCCCAGCATTTT CASSYYRQGNQPQHF
- TRBJ2-2 TRBD2 TRBV6-2/TRBV6-3 TGTGCCAGCAGTTACTCGAAGGGCCTAGCGGGGAGAACCGGGGAGCTGTTTTTT CASSYSKGLAGRTGELFF